Listed here are 31 T cell receptor beta chains from one sample, sequenced in a study of OX40 agonist ivuxolimab in advanced cancers. Only in-frame clones appear in the TCRdb table, and some are missing; sequencing was by immunoSEQ multiplex PCR. The sample consists of under 70,000 clones, around 90% of them appearing once. This material consisted of CD4+ or CD8+ T cells sorted from blood, taken in a trial of the OX40 agonist ivuxolimab. All receptors come from an adult with an advanced solid tumor such as melanoma, head and neck, liver or kidney cancer.

V usage is TRBV7-3 and J usage is TRBJ2-3; 9 bases match TRBD2. From germline, CDR1 is SGHTA and CDR2 FQGTGA. The J segment lost 2 bases and the V segment lost 5 bases, leaving 11 bases of the junction unmatched. This CDR3 comprises 17 residues. CDR3 protein: CASSPTGAGGPTDTQYF. For the CDR3, the DNA is TGTGCCAGCAGCCCCACAGGCGCGGGAGGGCCCACAGATACGCAGTATTTT.

This chain uses TRBV6-5 with TRBJ1-2, with D possibly TRBD1 on 5 matching bases. The CDR3 spans 12 residues. The germline V gene has CDR1 MNHEY and CDR2 SVGAGI. Trimming shortened V by 6 bases and J by 8 bases, and 13 bases separated the two germline ends. CDR3 region: CASSTGGEGYTF. The CDR3, as DNA: TGTGCCAGCAGCACCGGAGGGGAAGGCTACACCTTC.

The rearrangement joins TRBV5-1 to TRBJ1-2, with D uncertain. Germline CDR1 reads SGHRS; CDR2 reads YFSETQ. This CDR3 is 12 amino acids long. Trimming took off 1 base at V and 7 bases at J, with 8 bases between the two ends. This CDR3 reads CASSLNDGGYTF. In nucleotides, the CDR3 is TGCGCCAGCAGCTTGAATGACGGTGGCTACACCTTC.

The chain couples TRBV6-5 to TRBJ2-2; D might be TRBD2 (5 bases). CDR1 and CDR2 (germline): MNHEY, SVGAGI. Trimming cost V 0 bases and J 4 bases, with 9 bases left between them. This CDR3 is 15 amino acids long. CDR3 bases: TGTGCCAGCAGTTACTCGAGGGCGGGCACCGGGGAGCTGTTTTTT. Protein: CASSYSRAGTGELFF.

The gene calls are TRBV7-9 and TRBJ2-2; TRBD1 aligns across 9 bases. The CDR3 spans 14 residues. From germline, CDR1 is SEHNR and CDR2 FQNEAQ (reference sequence). The V segment lost 9 bases and the J segment 6 bases; nucleotides outside the gene matches: 8. The CDR3 loop reads CARTRGQGPGELFF. The CDR3 nucleotides read TGTGCCAGAACAAGGGGACAGGGTCCCGGGGAGCTGTTTTTT.

J is TRBJ1-1 and V is TRBV29-1; D remains unclear. There are 12 residues in the CDR3. Trimming took off 2 bases at V and 5 bases at J, with 9 bases between the two ends. Germline V CDR1 and CDR2: SQVTM, ANQGSEA. The CDR3 sequence: CSVERTKTEAFF. The CDR3 nucleotides are TGCAGCGTTGAACGTACCAAAACTGAAGCTTTCTTT.

The chain uses TRBV27 and TRBJ2-1; unclear D gene. The CDR3 consists of 11 residues. Germline CDR1 MNHEY, CDR2 SMNVEV (reference sequence). V was clipped by 5 bases and J by 5 bases, with 4 bases between them. In DNA form, the CDR3 reads TGTGCCAGCAGTAATGACAATGAGCAGTTCTTC. Translation gives CASSNDNEQFF.

This rearrangement joins TRBV7-6 to TRBJ2-1, with TRBD2 identical over 8 bases. J was trimmed by 0 bases and V by 4 bases; bases with no gene match: 2. The CDR3 has 15 amino acids. Germline lookup yields CDR1 SGHVS and CDR2 FNYEAQ. The CDR3 DNA reads as TGTGCCAGCAGCTCGGGGGGGCTCTCCTACAATGAGCAGTTCTTC. This translates into CASSSGGLSYNEQFF.

V gene TRBV28 combines with J gene TRBJ1-5; D unclear. V was clipped by 2 bases and J by 5 bases, with 7 bases between them. Germline V lookup: CDR1 MDHEN, CDR2 SYDVKM. The CDR3 extends over 13 amino acids. Here the CDR3 reads CASSLGWDQPQHF. CDR3 DNA sequence: TGTGCCAGCAGTTTAGGTTGGGATCAGCCCCAGCATTTT.

The chain is built from TRBV7-9 and TRBJ2-1, with 10 nucleotides matching TRBD2. CDR1 is SEHNR, CDR2 FQNEAQ, per germline (reference sequence). The J segment lost 6 bases and the V segment lost 5 bases, leaving 4 bases of the junction unmatched. This CDR3 spans 14 amino acids. Written as DNA, the CDR3 is TGTGCCAGCAGCGTCGGACTAGCGGTCAATGAGCAGTTCTTC. Translating it yields CASSVGLAVNEQFF.

The chain couples TRBV6-5 to TRBJ2-7, with D possibly matching TRBD1 (5 bases). CDR1 is MNHEY and CDR2 is SVGAGI in the germline V gene. Deletions cut 6 bases from V and 0 bases from J, with 12 bases between. This CDR3 region has 14 residues. CDR3 amino acids: CASRRQGDSYEQYF. CDR3 DNA: TGTGCCAGCAGACGACAAGGGGACTCCTACGAGCAGTACTTC.

V and J are TRBV5-4 and TRBJ2-7; D might be TRBD1 (6 bases). This CDR3 has 14 residues. The V and J ends lost 4 bases and 1 base respectively, with 12 bases between them. Germline-derived CDR1 and CDR2 are SGHNT and YYREEE (reference sequence). The CDR3 sequence is CASSRPDSSYEQYF. As DNA, the CDR3 is TGTGCCAGCAGCCGGCCGGACAGTTCCTACGAGCAGTACTTC. Drawing the rest from reference TRBV5-4 and TRBJ2-7, the complete variable domain is ETGVTQSPTHLIKTRGQQVTLRCSSQSGHNTVSWYQQALGQGPQFIFQYYREEENGRGNFPPRFSGLQFPNYSSELNVNALELDDSALYLCASSRPDSSYEQYFGPGTRLTVT.

The chain combines TRBV7-6 with TRBJ2-7; perhaps TRBD1 as D (6 bases). V gave up 1 base and J gave up 10 bases, with 11 bases separating them. Germline V gene data show CDR1 as SGHVS and CDR2 as FNYEAQ. CDR3 length: 12 amino acids. The CDR3 region is CASSLDSGHQYF. CDR3 coding DNA: TGTGCCAGCAGCTTAGATTCGGGACACCAGTACTTC.

The chain joins TRBV28 to TRBJ1-5; D gene uncertain. V lost 6 bases to trimming and J lost 1 base, with 22 bases between them. Germline CDR1 reads MDHEN; CDR2 reads SYDVKM. The CDR3 spans 18 residues. CDR3 DNA sequence: TGTGCCAGCAGGCGCTCATCGAGGTTTGGGTTGAGCAATCAGCCCCAGCATTTT. This codes for CASRRSSRFGLSNQPQHF.

This sequence joins TRBV6-1 and TRBJ2-1; D may be TRBD1 or TRBD2 (5 bases each). The CDR3 runs 15 residues. The V end lost 6 bases, the J end lost 2 bases, and 14 bases lay between the germline ends. Per the germline V gene, CDR1 is MNHNS and CDR2 is SASEGT. CDR3 bases: TGTGCCAGCAGAGAGGACCCGGGACCCTACAATGAGCAGTTCTTC. Translation gives CASREDPGPYNEQFF.

The gene calls are TRBV27 and TRBJ2-1; D call uncertain. The CDR3 length is 14 residues. V lost 5 bases and J 7 bases, leaving 15 bases between the germline ends. Germline V gene lookup returns CDR1 MNHEY and CDR2 SMNVEV (reference sequence). In DNA, the CDR3 is TGTGCCAGCAGTCCTCGACGGATCCGAAATGAGCAGTTCTTC. Protein sequence: CASSPRRIRNEQFF.

By share, this clone counts as medium-sized. Other DNA sequences of this sample code for an identical CDR3. This chain uses TRBV5-1 with TRBJ2-5, with D unresolved. CDR1 is SGHRS, CDR2 YFSETQ, per germline. The CDR3 length is 13 residues. V was clipped by 0 bases and J by 2 bases, with 5 bases between them. Written as DNA, the CDR3 is TGCGCCAGCAGCTTGGGTGGGCAAGAGACCCAGTACTTC. Its translation: CASSLGGQETQYF.

The V gene is TRBV11-2, the J gene TRBJ1-4; TRBD1 agrees at 8 bases. Germline V lookup: CDR1 SGHAT, CDR2 FQNNGV. V shed 5 bases, J shed 4 bases, and the junction held 3 bases outside the gene matches. The CDR3 extends over 14 amino acids. CDR3 region: CASSPGQVNEKLFF. CDR3 bases: TGTGCCAGCAGCCCGGGACAGGTTAATGAAAAACTGTTTTTT.

V is TRBV10-1 and J is TRBJ2-1, with 12 bases lining up with TRBD1. From germline, CDR1 is WNHNN and CDR2 SYGVQD (reference sequence). V lost 4 bases to trimming and J lost 6 bases; unmatched junction nucleotides: 16. The CDR3 has 19 amino acids. For the CDR3, the DNA is TGCGCCAGCAGTGGACCCCTTGAGATGGGGGACAGGGGGCTCAATGAGCAGTTCTTC. Its translation: CASSGPLEMGDRGLNEQFF.

The V call is TRBV6-6, the J call TRBJ2-7; D is undetermined. The CDR3 extends over 15 amino acids. Germline assignment: CDR1 MNHNY and CDR2 SVGAGI (reference sequence). The V and J ends lost 2 bases and 4 bases respectively, with 15 bases between them. The CDR3 nucleotides are TGTGCCAGCAGTTACACGGTCAACACCCGATACGAGCAGTACTTC. Translation: CASSYTVNTRYEQYF.

V usage is TRBV18 and J usage is TRBJ2-2, with D hard to call. Trimming shortened V by 3 bases and J by 4 bases, and 6 bases separated the two germline ends. Germline V gene sequence: CDR1 KGHSH, CDR2 LQKENI. The CDR3 sequence is 13 residues long. As DNA, the CDR3 is TGTGCCAGCTCACCGCAGGCCACCGGGGAGCTGTTTTTT. Protein product: CASSPQATGELFF.

V and J are TRBV28 and TRBJ1-1; no clear D gene. Trimming cost V 3 bases and J 8 bases, with 16 bases left between them. From germline, CDR1 is MDHEN and CDR2 SYDVKM. This CDR3 has 14 residues. CDR3 coding DNA: TGTGCCAGCAGTTTCTCCCGCAGCCGGACGGAAGCTTTCTTT. Its translation is CASSFSRSRTEAFF.

The chain is built from TRBV7-9 and TRBJ1-1; unclear D gene. Germline assignment: CDR1 SEHNR and CDR2 FQNEAQ (reference sequence). CDR3 length: 15 amino acids. The V gene lost 2 bases and the J gene lost 4 bases, with 14 bases spanning the gap. CDR3 protein: CASSLRLEGSTEAFF. The CDR3 DNA sequence: TGTGCCAGCAGCTTACGCCTTGAGGGATCCACTGAAGCTTTCTTT.

The chain carries TRBV7-9 and TRBJ1-1, with D possibly TRBD1 on 5 matching bases. CDR1 and CDR2 (germline): SEHNR, FQNEAQ (reference sequence). The CDR3 runs to 14 residues. V lost 5 bases and J 4 bases, leaving 14 bases between the germline ends. Written as DNA, the CDR3 is TGTGCCAGCAGCGGGACCAGGGATGGCACTGAAGCTTTCTTT. Residues: CASSGTRDGTEAFF.

The chain employs TRBV19 and TRBJ1-6; D uncertain. There are 13 residues in the CDR3. Looked up from germline, CDR1 is LNHDA and CDR2 is SQIVND (reference sequence). Trimming stripped 3 bases from V and 10 bases from J, with 10 bases between. In nucleotides, the CDR3 is TGTGCCAGTAGTATGACGGGCGGCTCACCCCTCCACTTT. Its protein product is CASSMTGGSPLHF.

The chain links TRBV10-3 to TRBJ1-3, with TRBD1 matching over 9 bases. The CDR3 totals 14 residues. With V trimmed by 6 bases and J by 3 bases, 3 bases remained unmatched. The germline CDR1 and CDR2 sequences are ENHRY and SYGVKD. The CDR3 loop is CAIRPGQGGNTIYF. The CDR3 region has the DNA TGTGCCATCAGGCCGGGACAGGGTGGAAACACCATATATTTT.

The chain couples TRBV2 to TRBJ2-5; possible D gene TRBD2, 6 bases. V was clipped by 4 bases and J by 4 bases, with 10 bases between them. The CDR3 sequence is 13 residues long. The V gene's germline CDR1 is SNHLY and CDR2 FYNNEI. This chain's CDR3 is CASSARGGETQYF. CDR3 in DNA: TGTGCCAGCAGTGCCCGGGGAGGAGAGACCCAGTACTTC.

This chain uses TRBV2 with TRBJ2-5, with D possibly being TRBD1 (6 bases). Germline lookup yields CDR1 SNHLY and CDR2 FYNNEI. This CDR3 is built from 14 residues. The V and J ends lost 7 bases and 2 bases respectively, with 14 bases between them. The CDR3 spells CASNPHGQQETQYF. The CDR3 DNA sequence: TGTGCCAGCAATCCCCACGGACAGCAAGAGACCCAGTACTTC.

V usage is TRBV5-8 and J usage is TRBJ1-2; D not certain. CDR1 SGHTS and CDR2 YDEGEE come from the germline V gene. The germline V and J ends were trimmed by 2 bases and 4 bases, with 21 bases remaining between them. CDR3 length equals 17 residues. The CDR3 spells CASSLSLSRESSYGYTF. As DNA, the CDR3 is TGTGCCAGCAGCTTAAGTTTATCTAGGGAAAGTTCCTATGGCTACACCTTC.

In its sample, this clone was seen a few times. The chain carries TRBV25-1 and TRBJ2-3, with D possibly TRBD2 on 5 matching bases. The CDR3 consists of 17 residues. CDR1 and CDR2 from the germline V gene are MGHDK and SYGVNS. The V gene lost 1 base and the J gene lost 4 bases, with 18 bases spanning the gap. For the CDR3, the DNA is TGTGCCAGCAGTGAATCCCGACTATCATATGCTCCAGATACGCAGTATTTT. Translating it yields CASSESRLSYAPDTQYF.

The V gene is TRBV28, the J gene TRBJ2-5, with TRBD2 as a possible D gene (5 bases). From germline, CDR1 is MDHEN and CDR2 SYDVKM. The CDR3 sequence is 13 residues long. V was pared by 3 bases and J by 4 bases, with 9 bases between. This chain's CDR3 is CASSFEGVETQYF. The CDR3, as DNA: TGTGCCAGCAGTTTTGAGGGCGTAGAGACCCAGTACTTC.